Given below is one T cell receptor beta chain in context. Its target is unknown. The data belong to a study of shared clonotypes between healthy human individuals. Between the trimmed V and J ends, which lost 0 bases and 3 bases, there was a span of 6 bases. In germline, CDR1 is SGHKS, CDR2 YYEKEE (reference sequence). The CDR3 is made up of 13 amino acids. Roughly 92 million PBMCs were counted before genomic DNA extraction. Sequencing was performed with immunoSEQ multiplex PCR; in TCRdb, only in-frame clones are kept and a portion is missing. The table records fewer than 500,000 clones, about 79% of them present only once. Whole-study results and caveats: Sampling included only blood; tissue repertoires likely differ.

The sequenced material came from PBMCs. V gene TRBV5-5 combines with J gene TRBJ1-2, with a possible D match to TRBD1 (5 bases). This receptor was taken from a woman in her forties in good health. Some clones in this sample may be carry-over from other donors' samples. CDR3 coding DNA: TGTGCCAGCAGCTTGGTGGGGGACTATGGCTACACCTTC. This encodes CASSLVGDYGYTF.